One sample yielded the 26 T cell receptor beta chains listed below, sequenced in a study of T cells in Graves' hyperthyroidism and ophthalmopathy. RNA transcripts provided the source from which TCR beta CDR3 regions were amplified. The primer set for the first-round RT-PCR of the TCR CDR3 was HTBI. TCRdb reprocessed the multiplex PCR reads via MiXCR and lists one record per CDR3 protein. This sample has about 400,000 distinct CDR3 sequences; about 15% occur once, and the top ten carry approximately 29%. The sample comprised blood. Source of these receptors: a woman aged 30 to 39 with Graves' hyperthyroidism.

The chain carries TRBV27 and TRBJ2-2; 7 bases map to TRBD1. This CDR3 region has 17 residues. The V segment lost 1 base and the J segment 6 bases; nucleotides outside the gene matches: 11. Looked up from germline, CDR1 is MNHEY and CDR2 is SMNVEV (reference sequence). The CDR3 spells CASSLWGTGVIAGELFF. The DNA of the CDR3 is TGTGCCAGCAGTTTATGGGGAACAGGGGTGATTGCCGGGGAGCTGTTTTTT.

This clonotype showed up many times. The chain joins TRBV6-6 to TRBJ2-5; D may be TRBD2 (6 bases). Trimming took off 2 bases at V and 5 bases at J, with 12 bases between the two ends. Germline V lookup: CDR1 MNHNY, CDR2 SVGAGI (reference sequence). There are 14 residues in the CDR3. The CDR3 DNA is TGTGCCAGCAGTTACGCTACGGCGGGGGAGACCCAGTACTTC. It is translated as CASSYATAGETQYF.

The chain employs TRBV20-1 and TRBJ2-1; the D is unclear. The V gene's germline CDR1 is DFQATT and CDR2 SNEGSKA (reference sequence). This CDR3 contains 12 residues. With 5 bases removed from V and 9 bases from J, the gap between germline ends came to 14 bases. The DNA for the CDR3 is TGCAGTGCTCGGCTAGAAGTCGGTGAGCAGTTCTTC. Amino acid sequence: CSARLEVGEQFF.

This clonotype occurred a few times. The CDR3 coding sequence is TGTGCCAGCAGCCAAGAAGGGTGGGACCGGGGGACCCAGTACTTC. Translated, it gives CASSQEGWDRGTQYF. The rearrangement uses TRBV3-1 and TRBJ2-5; TRBD1 or TRBD2 may be the D gene (5 bases each). The V end was cut by 0 bases, the J end by 7 bases, with 15 bases between. The CDR3 runs 15 residues. CDR1 is LGHDT, CDR2 YNNKEL, per germline (reference sequence).

This clonotype was recorded at least ten times. V gene TRBV12-3 or TRBV12-4 combines with J gene TRBJ2-7; no clear D. The CDR3 length is 16 residues. Trimming took off 5 bases at V and 7 bases at J, with 24 bases between the two ends. The CDR3 here is CASSHPTLPTTREQYF. The CDR3, as DNA: TGTGCCAGCAGTCATCCGACATTACCTACTACTCGAGAGCAGTACTTC.

This clonotype was counted only a few times. This chain uses TRBV19 with TRBJ2-1; TRBD1 or TRBD2 may be the D gene (5 bases each). V was shortened by 3 bases and J by 1 base, with 13 bases between the two germline ends. The CDR3 covers 16 residues. Germline assignment: CDR1 LNHDA and CDR2 SQIVND (reference sequence). The CDR3 bases are TGTGCCAGTAGTATCCTTTACGGGGCGTCCTACAATGAGCAGTTCTTC. It yields the protein CASSILYGASYNEQFF.

This clonotype was seen repeatedly, ten times or more. This sequence joins TRBV28 and TRBJ2-7; D possibly corresponds to TRBD2 (5 bases). Germline V gene lookup returns CDR1 MDHEN and CDR2 SYDVKM. The CDR3 is 15 residues long. V was cut by 2 bases and J by 2 bases, with 13 bases left in between. Here the CDR3 reads CASSLPWTRAYEQYF. The CDR3 DNA follows: TGTGCCAGCAGTTTACCCTGGACGAGGGCCTACGAGCAGTACTTC.

The chain is built from TRBV6-1 and TRBJ1-5; D possibly corresponds to TRBD1 (5 bases). The CDR3 loop spans 14 amino acids. V was shortened by 6 bases and J by 5 bases, with 14 bases between the two germline ends. The germline gives CDR1 MNHNS, CDR2 SASEGT. The CDR3 is CASRIRVWDQPQHF. CDR3 bases: TGTGCCAGCAGGATCAGGGTGTGGGATCAGCCCCAGCATTTT.

This clonotype was seen more than once but under ten times. The chain uses TRBV6-2 or TRBV6-3 and TRBJ2-2; D remains unclear. The CDR3 runs 14 residues. V was shortened by 2 bases and J by 6 bases, with 10 bases between the two germline ends. In germline, CDR1 is MNHEY, CDR2 SVGEGT. CDR3 DNA sequence: TGTGCCAGCAGTTACCCGGCGGTTCCCGGGGAGCTGTTTTTT. Translated: CASSYPAVPGELFF.

This clonotype showed up many times. The chain combines TRBV27 with TRBJ2-7; D gene unclear. The CDR3 consists of 15 residues. V lost 2 bases and J lost 2, with 13 bases in between. In germline, CDR1 is MNHEY, CDR2 SMNVEV (reference sequence). The CDR3 nucleotides are TGTGCCAGCAGTTTAACTTCGCTAGAAGCCTACGAGCAGTACTTC. Its protein is CASSLTSLEAYEQYF.

The chain combines TRBV27 with TRBJ1-4, with D possibly being TRBD1 (6 bases). This CDR3 spans 12 amino acids. V gave up 10 bases and J gave up 8 bases, with 14 bases separating them. Germline-derived CDR1 and CDR2 are MNHEY and SMNVEV (reference sequence). CDR3 sequence: CATRTVGEKLFF. The CDR3 DNA reads TGTGCCACCAGGACAGTCGGCGAAAAACTGTTTTTT.

This clonotype was found a few times. The rearrangement uses TRBV10-2 and TRBJ2-7, with 9 bases identical to TRBD1. This CDR3 has 15 residues. V was clipped by 8 bases and J by 6 bases; unmatched bases: 14. CDR1 is WSHSY, CDR2 SAAADI, per germline. As DNA, the CDR3 is TGCGCCAGCGGTCCCGGGACAGGGAATGGTGTCGAGCAGTACTTC. This encodes CASGPGTGNGVEQYF.

This chain joins TRBV19 and TRBJ1-1; 7 positions agree with TRBD1. Per germline, CDR1 LNHDA and CDR2 SQIVND (reference sequence). J gave up 5 bases and V 1 base, and 4 bases lay outside the gene matches. CDR3 length: 14 amino acids. CDR3 DNA sequence: TGTGCCAGTAGTATAGCCGACAGGGCAACTGAAGCTTTCTTT. This sequence encodes CASSIADRATEAFF.

This clonotype was picked up many times. This rearrangement joins TRBV27 to TRBJ2-7; TRBD2 matches at 13 bases. Germline-derived CDR1 and CDR2 are MNHEY and SMNVEV (reference sequence). The CDR3 has 15 amino acids. The V gene end was trimmed by 4 bases and the J gene end by 3 bases; junction bases not matched to a gene: 3. In nucleotides, the CDR3 is TGTGCCAGCAGTTCCCGGACTAGCGGGAGCTACGAGCAGTACTTC. Its translation: CASSSRTSGSYEQYF.

In this sample, this clonotype turned up many times. CDR3 nucleotides: TGTGCCAGCACGCTCAGCGGGAGGGATTACGAGCAGTACTTC. Translated, it gives CASTLSGRDYEQYF. This chain connects TRBV11-2 to TRBJ2-7; 10 bases match TRBD2. This CDR3 has 14 amino acids. The V and J ends lost 7 bases and 4 bases, in that order; junction bases with no gene match: 7. The germline gives CDR1 SGHAT, CDR2 FQNNGV. The full variable domain, in which reference TRBV11-2 and TRBJ2-7 provide the parts outside the CDR3, is EAGVAQSPRYKIIEKRQSVAFWCNPISGHATLYWYQQILGQGPKLLIQFQNNGVVDDSQLPKDRFSAERLKGVDSTLKIQPAKLEDSAVYLCASTLSGRDYEQYFGPGTRLTVT.

This clonotype has a count of ten or more. J is TRBJ2-1 and V is TRBV3-1, with D possibly TRBD2 on 6 matching bases. V was trimmed by 1 base and J by 2 bases, leaving 15 bases between them. CDR1 is LGHDT, CDR2 YNNKEL, per germline (reference sequence). CDR3 size: 17 residues. CDR3 loop: CASSQGIAGSPYNEQFF. The CDR3 DNA reads as TGTGCCAGCAGCCAAGGTATTGCGGGATCCCCCTACAATGAGCAGTTCTTC.

This clonotype has a count of ten or more. The chain employs TRBV29-1 and TRBJ2-7; TRBD1 is a possible D gene (5 bases). The germline gives CDR1 SQVTM, CDR2 ANQGSEA. The CDR3 has 14 residues. Trimming took off 1 base at V and 2 bases at J, with 12 bases between the two ends. The DNA for the CDR3 is TGCAGCGTTGAAGGGACGGACACAACCTACGAGCAGTACTTC. Amino acid sequence: CSVEGTDTTYEQYF.

The chain links TRBV6-1 to TRBJ2-1; possibly TRBD1 for D (8 bases). Trimming cost V 6 bases and J 7 bases, with 16 bases left between them. CDR3 length: 14 residues. Germline V gives CDR1 MNHNS, CDR2 SASEGT. CDR3 in amino acids: CASRRLQGGNEQFF. Written as DNA, the CDR3 is TGTGCCAGCAGGCGCTTACAGGGGGGGAATGAGCAGTTCTTC.

This clonotype occurred many times. The chain is built from TRBV7-8 and TRBJ1-1, with unresolved D. This CDR3 is built from 13 residues. Trimming cost V 7 bases and J 0 bases, with 9 bases left between them. The germline CDR1 and CDR2 sequences are SGHVS and FQNEAQ. DNA of the CDR3: TGTGCCAGCACTTACGGGTTGAACACTGAAGCTTTCTTT. It is translated as CASTYGLNTEAFF.

This clonotype has at least ten counts. The V call is TRBV18, the J call TRBJ1-1; D not certain. CDR1 and CDR2 (germline): KGHSH, LQKENI. Trimming removed 6 bases at V and 3 bases at J, with 14 bases between. This CDR3 is 14 amino acids long. Here the CDR3 DNA reads TGTGCCAGCTCCCCGGCCGAGGCGTACACTGAAGCTTTCTTT. It specifies CASSPAEAYTEAFF.

V is TRBV6-2 or TRBV6-3 and J is TRBJ1-3, with D maybe TRBD1 (6 bases). Trimming shortened V by 9 bases and J by 1 base, and 16 bases separated the two germline ends. The CDR3 runs to 15 residues. Germline V gene lookup returns CDR1 MNHEY and CDR2 SVGEGT. CDR3 amino acids: CASRAGERSGNTIYF. The CDR3 DNA is TGTGCCAGTAGGGCAGGGGAGCGATCTGGAAACACCATATATTTT.

To note about this clonotype: The junction departs from the called germline gene at one end, perhaps through a read error. The chain combines TRBV9 with TRBJ2-7; D may match TRBD1 or TRBD2 (5 bases each). The germline V gene has CDR1 SGDLS and CDR2 YYNGEE. The CDR3 totals 15 residues. This CDR3 is CASSVDRSRGYEQYF. The CDR3 nucleotides read TGTGCCAGCAGCGTAGACAGATCCCGGGGCTACGAGCAATACTTC.

This rearrangement joins TRBV20-1 to TRBJ2-3; 8 nucleotides line up with TRBD2. Germline V gives CDR1 DFQATT, CDR2 SNEGSKA (reference sequence). The junction had 6 bases not matched to a gene; V was cut back by 2 bases and J by 5 bases. There are 14 residues in the CDR3. This CDR3 is CSARPREGRDTQYF. The CDR3 region has the DNA TGCAGTGCTAGACCCCGGGAGGGCCGAGATACGCAGTATTTT.

In its sample, this clonotype was seen a few times. The rearrangement joins TRBV2 to TRBJ2-7; 9 nucleotides align to TRBD1. CDR3 length: 16 amino acids. Per the germline V gene, CDR1 is SNHLY and CDR2 is FYNNEI. V lost 1 base and J lost 3; bases outside the gene matches: 7. This CDR3 is CASSEVGDRAVYEQYF. The CDR3 DNA reads TGTGCCAGCAGTGAAGTGGGGGACAGGGCAGTCTACGAGCAGTACTTC.

This clonotype has at least ten counts. The chain uses TRBV7-6 and TRBJ1-1; 7 positions agree with TRBD1. CDR3 length: 14 amino acids. CDR1 and CDR2 (germline): SGHVS, FNYEAQ. Trimming at V came to 5 bases and at J to 5 bases, leaving 8 bases not matched to a gene. This chain's CDR3 is CASSRDYRGTEAFF. In DNA form, the CDR3 reads TGTGCCAGCAGCCGAGACTACAGGGGAACTGAAGCTTTCTTT.

The chain joins TRBV4-1 to TRBJ2-7; D possibly corresponds to TRBD2 (7 bases). The germline gives CDR1 MGHRA, CDR2 YSYEKL. CDR3 size: 17 residues. Trimming left V 1 base short and J 3 bases short, with 19 bases between. CDR3 DNA: TGCGCCAGCAGCCAAGGAGGGGGGCTAGCGGCCAGCTACGAGCAGTACTTC. Amino acid sequence: CASSQGGGLAASYEQYF.